The sequence of this T cell receptor (beta chain) was determined in a study of response to subunit inactivated influenza vaccine. Whole-study findings and limits: Researchers suggested that each seasonal influenza vaccination recruits few new T cells.

TCRdb used MiXCR to reprocess the RT-PCR reads, holding one entry per CDR3 protein. The sample has about 520,000 distinct CDR3 sequences; roughly 7.6% are singletons. In germline, CDR1 is SQVTM, CDR2 ANQGSEA. V lost 4 bases and J lost 2; bases outside the gene matches: 11. The length of the CDR3 is 16 residues. This clonotype was observed at least ten times. Its antigen is undetermined. This chain joins TRBV29-1 and TRBJ2-1, with 7 positions matching TRBD2. The receptor's source is a man between 50 and 69 years old who received an inactivated influenza vaccine. The sample consisted of PBMCs from blood, taken around 25 months after vaccination. The CDR3 spells CSVGTRGLAAYNEQFF. The CDR3 DNA reads TGCAGCGTTGGTACCCGAGGCCTAGCGGCCTACAATGAGCAGTTCTTC.